These T cell receptor beta chains were read from a single sample in a study of shared clonotypes between healthy human individuals. Clones were read by immunoSEQ multiplex PCR, and TCRdb kept only the in-frame ones, dropping some. The data hold roughly 2 million clones, with roughly 94% observed a single time. Sequenced: naive CD8+ T cells sorted from blood. Receptors originate from a man between 18 and 35 years old in good health. Both conserved end residues are part of each CDR3. A D gene is named only where the DNA matches it firmly. The size of a clone is reported for some rows only, either as once, few or many, or as a class for expanded clones.

j_call	d_call	clone_size	v_call	cdr3_nt	cdr3_aa
TRBJ2-7	NA	NA	TRBV28	TGTGCCAGCAGCCCTTTCTTTGGAGTCACCCGGGACGGAGACTACGAGCAGTACTTC	CASSPFFGVTRDGDYEQYF
TRBJ2-1	TRBD1	NA	TRBV7-9	TGTGCCAGCAGCCCATCTAGGGGACAGGGTTCTTACAATGAGCAGTTCTTC	CASSPSRGQGSYNEQFF
TRBJ1-1	NA	NA	TRBV29-1	TGCAGCGTTGGTCCCGGCTACACTGAAGCTTTCTTT	CSVGPGYTEAFF
TRBJ2-7	TRBD2	NA	TRBV19	TGTGCCAGTAGTTTCCAGACTAGCGCCACCTACGAGCAGTACTTC	CASSFQTSATYEQYF
TRBJ2-3	NA	NA	TRBV11-2	TGTGCCAGCAGCTTAGGCGACGGGGGGCCTCGCACAGATACGCAGTATTTT	CASSLGDGGPRTDTQYF
TRBJ2-3	NA	once	TRBV6-5	TGTGCCAGCAGTTCCTACGAAACGACCGAGACAGATACGCAGTATTTT	CASSSYETTETDTQYF
TRBJ2-2	TRBD2	NA	TRBV6-5	TGTGCCAGCAGCCCGGGACTAGCGGACACCGGGGAGCTGTTTTTT	CASSPGLADTGELFF
TRBJ2-7	NA	NA	TRBV19	TGTGCCAGTAGTATATCTCTCTATGGGAGCTCCTACGAGCAGTACTTC	CASSISLYGSSYEQYF
TRBJ2-7	NA	NA	TRBV5-1	TGCGCCAGCAGCTTGGTGGGGGAATCCTACGAGCAGTACTTC	CASSLVGESYEQYF
TRBJ2-5	TRBD2	NA	TRBV6-5	TGTGCCAGCAGTTTCCTACTAGCGGGAGCCCAAGAGACCCAGTACTTC	CASSFLLAGAQETQYF
TRBJ2-5	NA	NA	TRBV7-9	TGTGCCAGCAGTTGGACTATAAGCGAGACCCAGTACTTC	CASSWTISETQYF
TRBJ1-3	NA	NA	TRBV7-9	TGTGCCAGCAGAGAGACCGGGACAACCTCTGGAAACACCATATATTTT	CASRETGTTSGNTIYF
TRBJ2-7	NA	NA	TRBV29-1	TGCAGCGTGACAGGACGCTACGAACCGGACGAGCAGTACTTC	CSVTGRYEPDEQYF
TRBJ1-1	NA	NA	TRBV7-3	TGTGCCAGCAGCTTGCTTACAGGGTCGGAAGCTTTCTTT	CASSLLTGSEAFF
TRBJ2-1	NA	NA	TRBV4-3	TGCGCCAGCAGCCAAGATACGGGAGTCTACAATGAGCAGTTCTTC	CASSQDTGVYNEQFF
TRBJ1-2	NA	NA	TRBV4-1	TGCGCCAGCAGCCAAGATAAGGGGAACTATGGCTACACCTTC	CASSQDKGNYGYTF
TRBJ1-1	TRBD1	NA	TRBV6-1	TGTGCCAGCATTTGGACAGGCCTAATGAACACTGAAGCTTTCTTT	CASIWTGLMNTEAFF
TRBJ1-1	NA	NA	TRBV6-1	TGTGCCAGCAGTGATGTTAGCAGGGCCCTTGGGGGTGAAGCTTTCTTT	CASSDVSRALGGEAFF
TRBJ2-1	TRBD1	NA	TRBV7-9	TGTGCCAGCGAAACCTCGAACAGGGGATACAATGAGCAGTTCTTC	CASETSNRGYNEQFF
TRBJ2-1	TRBD2	NA	TRBV7-9	TGTGCCAGCAGCTCCTCCGGGACTAGCGGAACCACCGGCTACAATGAGCAGTTCTTC	CASSSSGTSGTTGYNEQFF
TRBJ2-2	TRBD2	NA	TRBV4-1	TGCGCCAGCAGCCAAGATCCCCTAGCGGGGGGGCTCGACGGGGAGCTGTTTTTT	CASSQDPLAGGLDGELFF
TRBJ1-4	TRBD1	NA	TRBV7-9	TGTGCCAGCAGCATCCGGGACAGGGGACCAGCTAATGAAAAACTGTTTTTT	CASSIRDRGPANEKLFF
TRBJ2-5	TRBD1	NA	TRBV28	TGTGCCAGCACCCCTTACCAGGGACAGGTCCAAGAGACCCAGTACTTC	CASTPYQGQVQETQYF
TRBJ2-3	TRBD2	once	TRBV9	TGTGCCAGCAGCGTAGAAGAGCGGGAGGGGGGTAGAGATACGCAGTATTTT	CASSVEEREGGRDTQYF
TRBJ2-7	NA	NA	TRBV14	TGTGCCAGCAGCCGGGGAGACAGCCCCTCCTACGAGCAGTACTTC	CASSRGDSPSYEQYF
TRBJ1-1	NA	NA	TRBV11-1	TGTGCCAGCAGCGACGTTGAAGGGAACGTATTGGAGGAGGCTTTCTTT	CASSDVEGNVLEEAFF
TRBJ1-4	TRBD1	NA	TRBV27	TGTGCCAGCAAGGCTACAGGGGCGATAACGGATGAAAAACTGTTTTTT	CASKATGAITDEKLFF
TRBJ2-7	NA	NA	TRBV27	TGTGCCAGCAGTTTATCTAGAGACCCCTCTCCCTACGAGCAGTACTTC	CASSLSRDPSPYEQYF
TRBJ1-4	TRBD1	few	TRBV7-9	TGTGCCAGCACGAAGTGGGGGACAGGGACAACTAATGAAAAACTGTTTTTT	CASTKWGTGTTNEKLFF
TRBJ1-4	NA	NA	TRBV9	TGTGCCAGCAGCGTAGACGGAGATGGCAGTGAAAAACTGTTTTTT	CASSVDGDGSEKLFF
TRBJ2-5	NA	NA	TRBV7-9	TGTGCCAGCAGCTATGACAGGGAGGAGGTATTAGAGACCCAGTACTTC	CASSYDREEVLETQYF
TRBJ2-3	NA	NA	TRBV14	TGTGCCAGCAGCCAGTTTCCTAGCACAGATACGCAGTATTTT	CASSQFPSTDTQYF
TRBJ2-2	NA	NA	TRBV5-1	TGCGCCAGCAGCTTGGAGCCAGGGAATTTCGGGGAGCTGTTTTTT	CASSLEPGNFGELFF
TRBJ2-6	TRBD1	NA	TRBV9	TGTGCCAGCAGCCCCGGGACAGGGATTTCTGGGGCCAACGTCCTGACTTTC	CASSPGTGISGANVLTF
TRBJ1-1	TRBD1	NA	TRBV29-1	TGCAGCGCAGAAGGTGGGACAGGAGCCGGTTGGGGCACTGAAGCTTTCTTT	CSAEGGTGAGWGTEAFF
TRBJ2-7	TRBD2	NA	TRBV9	TGTGCCAGCAGCCCCGGACTAGCGGGAGCCTACGAGCAGTACTTC	CASSPGLAGAYEQYF
TRBJ2-1	NA	NA	TRBV12-5	TGTGCTAGTGGTTTGGTACCGACGGGACCCTACTACAATGAGCAGTTCTTC	CASGLVPTGPYYNEQFF
TRBJ1-2	NA	NA	TRBV5-1	TGCGCCAGCAGCGCATACAGTGAAACAGCTAACTATGGCTACACCTTC	CASSAYSETANYGYTF
TRBJ1-4	NA	few	TRBV19	TGTGCCAGTAGTATGGGGCCTTACAATGAAAAACTGTTTTTT	CASSMGPYNEKLFF
TRBJ2-1	NA	NA	TRBV30	TGTGCCTGGAGTGTGAAGGACAATGAGCAGTTCTTC	CAWSVKDNEQFF
TRBJ2-1	TRBD1	NA	TRBV7-9	TGTGCCAGCACCGAGTGGACAGGGCCGTACAATGAGCAGTTCTTC	CASTEWTGPYNEQFF
TRBJ1-1	NA	NA	TRBV27	TGTGCCAGCAGTTTATCGTATGAGGGGAGAACTGAAGCTTTCTTT	CASSLSYEGRTEAFF
TRBJ2-7	NA	NA	TRBV28	TGTGCCAGCAGTTCGGGCGGGACCCCCTACGAGCAGTACTTC	CASSSGGTPYEQYF
TRBJ2-3	NA	NA	TRBV2	TGTGCCAGCAGTGAAAGCCCACCTAGCACAGATACGCAGTATTTT	CASSESPPSTDTQYF
TRBJ1-1	NA	NA	TRBV13	TGTGCCAGCAGCCTGACTGACACAGAAGCTTTCTTT	CASSLTDTEAFF
TRBJ2-1	TRBD2	NA	TRBV13	TGTGCCAGCAGCATGAGGACTAGCGGTTACAATGAGCAGTTCTTC	CASSMRTSGYNEQFF
TRBJ1-4	NA	NA	TRBV5-1	TGCGCCAGCAGCCCTCAACCCGGGACAACAGAAAAACTGTTTTTT	CASSPQPGTTEKLFF